This T cell receptor (beta chain) was obtained from a study of T cell clonotyping in hematopoietic cell transplantation. Study-wide results and limits: Broader posttransplant TCR repertoire diversity was predicted by graft donor and pretransplant recipient Inverse Simpson Index values.

The germline V gene encodes CDR1 SGHRS and CDR2 YFSETQ. The CDR3 is 15 residues long. Trimming shortened V by 4 bases and J by 0 bases, and 11 bases separated the two germline ends. Notes on this clone: Its matching antigen is unknown.

Some clones are missing from TCRdb's copy, which holds only in-frame ones; the method was immunoSEQ multiplex PCR. Of around 7,400 clones detected, 70% to 90% appear once; the ten largest clones hold approximately 7%. Time point reported: recipient sample about 28 days before transplant, after cytoreduction. Sequences were derived from peripheral blood mononuclear cells, sampled before stem cell transplant. The TCR was taken from a man aged 60 to 69 with acute myeloid leukemia. Some clones in this sample may be carry-over from other donors' samples. V gene TRBV5-1 combines with J gene TRBJ2-1, with a tentative D call TRBD2 (6 bases). DNA for the CDR3: TGCGCCAGCAGCGGGGGGATCGACTCCTACAATGAGCAGTTCTTC. It codes for CASSGGIDSYNEQFF.